Reported below is one TCR beta chain. Its antigen is undetermined. The sample belongs to a study of T cell responses to AZD1222 COVID-19 vaccine. Whole-study results and caveats: Clonal diversity was possibly underestimated; the donors were predominantly white British and more often female.

The CDR3 has 12 amino acids. Trimming cost V 3 bases and J 7 bases, with 7 bases left between them. CDR1 and CDR2 from the germline V gene are MDHEN and SYDVKM. Repertoires were generated with immunoSEQ multiplex PCR, while TCRdb's copy carries only in-frame clones and drops some. The table includes about 130,000 clones, 70% to 90% detected once. Sequencing used peripheral blood, obtained on day 0 of AZD1222 vaccination. This chain links TRBV28 with TRBJ2-1; D remains ambiguous. The clonotype comes from an adult in good health. CDR3 protein: CASSFSRNEQFF. The CDR3 nucleotides are TGTGCCAGCAGTTTTAGTCGGAATGAGCAGTTCTTC. Filled out from reference TRBV28 and TRBJ2-1, the complete variable domain reads DVKVTQSSRYLVKRTGEKVFLECVQDMDHENMFWYRQDPGLGLRLIYFSYDVKMKEKGDIPEGYSVSREKKERFSLILESASTNQTSMYLCASSFSRNEQFFGPGTRLTVL.